What follows are 27 T cell receptor beta chains derived from one specimen sequenced in a study of OX40 agonist ivuxolimab in advanced cancers. Some clones are missing from TCRdb's copy, which holds only in-frame ones; the method was immunoSEQ multiplex PCR. The top ten hold around 0.77% of the sample, which has under 75,000 clones, less than 90% seen once. This specimen was CD4+ or CD8+ T cells sorted from blood, taken in a trial of the OX40 agonist ivuxolimab. Every receptor here comes from an adult with an advanced solid tumor such as melanoma, head and neck, liver or kidney cancer.

V gene TRBV7-8 combines with J gene TRBJ1-4; TRBD1 might be the D (5 bases). Germline lookup yields CDR1 SGHVS and CDR2 FQNEAQ. Trimming stripped 5 bases from V and 3 bases from J, with 19 bases between. This CDR3 has 17 residues. DNA for the CDR3: TGTGCCAGCAGCCCCTCGACAGCTTCGGTGGCTAATGAAAAACTGTTTTTT. This sequence encodes CASSPSTASVANEKLFF.

This chain links TRBV2 with TRBJ2-5, with 7 nucleotides matching TRBD2. This CDR3 has 13 amino acids. J lost 7 bases, V lost 6 bases, and 8 bases had no gene match. Germline values: CDR1 SNHLY, CDR2 FYNNEI. The CDR3 DNA sequence: TGTGCCAGCAGGGGAGGGCCGAGGGGGACCCAGTACTTC. Protein product: CASRGGPRGTQYF. The variable domain in full, completed from reference TRBV2 and TRBJ2-5, reads EPEVTQTPSHQVTQMGQEVILRCVPISNHLYFYWYRQILGQKVEFLVSFYNNEISEKSEIFDDQFSVERPDGSNFTLKIRSTKLEDSAMYFCASRGGPRGTQYFGPGTRLLVL.

The chain carries TRBV30 and TRBJ2-7; no definite D call. The CDR3 covers 11 residues. Looked up from germline, CDR1 is GTSNPN and CDR2 is SVGIG (reference sequence). V lost 5 bases and J 1 base, leaving 6 bases between the germline ends. The CDR3 DNA follows: TGTGCCTGGGGGGTTTCCTACGAGCAGTACTTC. Protein product: CAWGVSYEQYF.

This clone was seen more than once but under ten times. The chain recombines TRBV30 with TRBJ1-2; a possible D gene is TRBD1 (5 bases). The germline V gene has CDR1 GTSNPN and CDR2 SVGIG (reference sequence). V lost 0 bases and J 5 bases, leaving 19 bases between the germline ends. This CDR3 contains 16 residues. The CDR3 DNA reads as TGTGCCTGGAGTGTACCACGGCCGACAAGGGGTTATGGCTACACCTTC. Translating it yields CAWSVPRPTRGYGYTF.

This clone was detected a few times. This chain connects TRBV14 to TRBJ1-2, with no clear D. Germline V CDR1 and CDR2: SGHDN, FVKESK. V gave up 1 base and J gave up 3 bases, with 6 bases separating them. This CDR3 contains 13 residues. In DNA, the CDR3 is TGTGCCAGCAGCCAAGGGGTCGACTATGGCTACACCTTC. It translates to CASSQGVDYGYTF. The entire variable domain, with the rest obtained from reference TRBV14 and TRBJ1-2, is as follows: EAGVTQFPSHSVIEKGQTVTLRCDPISGHDNLYWYRRVMGKEIKFLLHFVKESKQDESGMPNNRFLAERTGGTYSTLKVQPAELEDSGVYFCASSQGVDYGYTFGSGTRLTVV.

The J gene is TRBJ2-1, the V gene TRBV5-1; 15 bases map to TRBD2. V lost 4 bases, J lost 0 bases, and 8 bases stayed unmatched. Germline CDR1 SGHRS, CDR2 YFSETQ. The CDR3 is 19 residues long. CDR3 loop: CASSPGLAGGISSYNEQFF. The CDR3 region has the DNA TGCGCCAGCAGCCCCGGACTAGCGGGGGGGATAAGCTCCTACAATGAGCAGTTCTTC.

The chain employs TRBV5-1 and TRBJ2-7, with 7 bases matching TRBD2. Germline V gives CDR1 SGHRS, CDR2 YFSETQ. The CDR3 extends over 16 amino acids. V gave up 0 bases and J gave up 4 bases; unmatched junction bases: 10. CDR3 protein: CASSLAVGGLIYEQYF. CDR3 coding DNA: TGCGCCAGCAGCTTGGCCGTGGGAGGGCTCATATACGAGCAGTACTTC.

The chain is built from TRBV7-2 and TRBJ2-2; 7 nucleotides align to TRBD2. V lost 6 bases to trimming and J lost 3 bases; unmatched junction nucleotides: 10. From germline, CDR1 is SGHTA and CDR2 FQGNSA. The CDR3 has 16 amino acids. The CDR3 here is CASRLGREGYTGELFF. Here the CDR3 DNA reads TGTGCCAGCAGACTAGGGAGGGAGGGATACACCGGGGAGCTGTTTTTT.

The chain uses TRBV14 and TRBJ2-3, with TRBD2 as a possible D gene (5 bases). Germline loops: CDR1 SGHDN, CDR2 FVKESK. V was shortened by 4 bases and J by 6 bases, with 14 bases between the two germline ends. This CDR3 has 14 residues. The CDR3 is CASSLGSPRDTQYF. CDR3 bases: TGTGCCAGCAGCCTGGGGAGCCCAAGGGATACGCAGTATTTT.

J is TRBJ1-5 and V is TRBV2, with a possible D match to TRBD1 (5 bases). This CDR3 region has 14 residues. The germline V gene has CDR1 SNHLY and CDR2 FYNNEI. V lost 3 bases to trimming and J lost 2 bases, with 8 bases between them. DNA of the CDR3: TGTGCCAGCAGTGATATGGGGGGCAATCAGCCCCAGCATTTT. Encoded protein: CASSDMGGNQPQHF.

The chain joins TRBV14 to TRBJ2-1; D is unresolved. The CDR3 consists of 14 residues. V was cut by 4 bases and J by 4 bases, with 11 bases left in between. Germline lookup yields CDR1 SGHDN and CDR2 FVKESK. The CDR3 DNA reads as TGTGCCAGCAGCCGTGTCGAGGTGTACAATGAGCAGTTCTTC. It is translated as CASSRVEVYNEQFF.

The V call is TRBV7-2, the J call TRBJ2-7; TRBD1 matches at 11 bases. The CDR3 sequence is 17 residues long. Germline V gene lookup returns CDR1 SGHTA and CDR2 FQGNSA. The junction had 13 bases not matched to a gene; V was cut back by 6 bases and J by 3 bases. This CDR3 is CASSKFPGQGAYYEQYF. The CDR3 bases are TGTGCCAGCAGTAAATTCCCTGGACAGGGGGCCTACTACGAGCAGTACTTC.

The chain uses TRBV2 and TRBJ2-1; 12 nucleotides match TRBD2. V dropped 1 base and J dropped 9; count of bases not matched to a gene: 4. The CDR3 extends over 15 amino acids. From germline, CDR1 is SNHLY and CDR2 FYNNEI. This CDR3 reads CASSEEGLAGGEQFF. The CDR3, as DNA: TGTGCCAGCAGTGAAGAGGGACTAGCGGGTGGTGAGCAGTTCTTC.

The J gene is TRBJ2-2, the V gene TRBV11-3; D possibly corresponds to TRBD2 (5 bases). Germline CDR1 is SGHNT and CDR2 is YENEEA. The CDR3 spans 16 residues. Trimming removed 5 bases from V and 4 bases from J, with 17 bases in between. The CDR3 sequence is CASSGPGRGSTGELFF. In DNA, the CDR3 is TGTGCCAGCAGCGGCCCGGGAAGAGGGAGCACCGGGGAGCTGTTTTTT. Supplemented by reference TRBV11-3 and TRBJ2-2, the full variable domain reads EAGVVQSPRYKIIEKKQPVAFWCNPISGHNTLYWYLQNLGQGPELLIRYENEEAVDDSQLPKDRFSAERLKGVDSTLKIQPAELGDSAVYLCASSGPGRGSTGELFFGEGSRLTVL.

The CDR3 protein is CASSPGRSANYGYTF. The DNA for the CDR3 is TGTGCCAGCTCACCGGGAAGAAGTGCTAACTATGGCTACACCTTC. V usage is TRBV18 and J usage is TRBJ1-2; D gene unclear. V was clipped by 3 bases and J by 0 bases, with 11 bases between them. Germline loops: CDR1 KGHSH, CDR2 LQKENI. The CDR3 is made up of 15 amino acids. Drawing the rest from reference TRBV18 and TRBJ1-2, the complete variable domain is NAGVMQNPRHLVRRRGQEARLRCSPMKGHSHVYWYRQLPEEGLKFMVYLQKENIIDESGMPKERFSAEFPKEGPSILRIQQVVRGDSAAYFCASSPGRSANYGYTFGSGTRLTVV.

This rearrangement joins TRBV19 to TRBJ1-3; D ambiguous. V gave up 6 bases and J gave up 3 bases, with 6 bases separating them. Germline V gives CDR1 LNHDA, CDR2 SQIVND (reference sequence). There are 12 residues in the CDR3. The CDR3 sequence: CASRTSGNTIYF. The CDR3 DNA follows: TGTGCCAGTAGAACAAGTGGAAACACCATATATTTT.

The CDR3 DNA reads as TGTGCCAGCAGACGCGGGACATATACGAACACTGAAGCTTTCTTT. Translating gives CASRRGTYTNTEAFF. The chain recombines TRBV6-6 with TRBJ1-1; D is perhaps TRBD1 (6 bases). The CDR3 spans 15 residues. Germline CDR1 is MNHNY and CDR2 is SVGAGI (reference sequence). Trimming cost V 6 bases and J 1 base, with 15 bases left between them.

This rearrangement joins TRBV7-2 to TRBJ2-7; TRBD2 aligns across 9 bases. V dropped 5 bases and J dropped 0; count of bases not matched to a gene: 14. The CDR3 is 18 amino acids. Germline CDR1 SGHTA, CDR2 FQGNSA. The CDR3 DNA reads as TGTGCCAGCAGCCACGTACTCAGCGGGAGGACAACCTCCTACGAGCAGTACTTC. Protein: CASSHVLSGRTTSYEQYF.

The chain recombines TRBV27 with TRBJ1-2; TRBD1 matches at 10 bases. Trimming took 8 bases from V and 2 from J; bases not matched to a gene: 11. Germline CDR1 is MNHEY and CDR2 is SMNVEV (reference sequence). CDR3 length equals 16 residues. The CDR3 nucleotides read TGTGCCAGCTCACGGAGTGGGACAGGGGCGAACTATGGCTACACCTTC. Its translation is CASSRSGTGANYGYTF.

The chain carries TRBV6-6 and TRBJ2-7; perhaps TRBD1 as D (5 bases). CDR3 size: 13 residues. V lost 10 bases to trimming and J lost 2 bases, with 15 bases between them. The germline V gene encodes CDR1 MNHNY and CDR2 SVGAGI (reference sequence). The chain's CDR3 is CATYHRSTYEQYF. For the CDR3, the DNA is TGTGCCACCTACCACAGGTCAACCTACGAGCAGTACTTC.

Comments on this clone: One end of the junction is discordant with germline, which a read error may explain. The rearrangement joins TRBV13 to TRBJ2-7, with D unclear. The CDR3 is made up of 13 amino acids. In germline, CDR1 is PRHDT, CDR2 FYEKMQ (reference sequence). CDR3 nucleotides: TGTGCCAGCAGCCCTGACTCTTCTACAGAGCAGTCCTTC. It translates to CASSPDSSTEQSF. Full variable domain (missing parts from reference TRBV13 and TRBJ2-7): AAGVIQSPRHLIKEKRETATLKCYPIPRHDTVYWYQQGPGQDPQFLISFYEKMQSDKGSIPDRFSAQQFSDYHSELNMSSLELGDSALYFCASSPDSSTEQSFGPGTRLTVT.

This chain links TRBV7-2 with TRBJ2-3, with 9 nucleotides matching TRBD2. The CDR3 contains 19 residues. In germline, CDR1 is SGHTA, CDR2 FQGNSA. Unmatched junction bases numbered 15, after V lost 1 base and J lost 4 bases. The CDR3 reads CASSLGYQRGAALSDTQYF. DNA of the CDR3: TGTGCCAGCAGCTTAGGTTACCAGCGGGGGGCGGCGCTGTCAGATACGCAGTATTTT.

The chain combines TRBV5-4 with TRBJ2-1; 13 bases are shared with TRBD2. Germline CDR1 is SGHNT and CDR2 is YYREEE (reference sequence). Trimming cost V 4 bases and J 6 bases; bases outside gene matches: 7. The CDR3 contains 16 residues. This CDR3 is CASSVQTSGGVNEQFF. CDR3 coding DNA: TGTGCCAGCAGCGTACAAACTAGCGGGGGGGTCAATGAGCAGTTCTTC.

J is TRBJ2-7 and V is TRBV5-1; TRBD1 is a possible D gene (5 bases). Germline-derived CDR1 and CDR2 are SGHRS and YFSETQ. The CDR3 extends over 14 amino acids. The V end was cut by 0 bases, the J end by 0 bases, with 7 bases between. The CDR3: CASSLDRTSYEQYF. DNA of the CDR3: TGCGCCAGCAGCTTGGACAGGACCTCCTACGAGCAGTACTTC.

The V and J genes are TRBV2 and TRBJ2-1; D tentatively fits TRBD1 or TRBD2 (6 bases each). CDR1 and CDR2 (germline): SNHLY, FYNNEI. The CDR3 totals 12 residues. Trimming left V 8 bases short and J 8 bases short, with 13 bases between. CDR3 bases: TGTGCCAGCTTAAGGGGGGTTTATGAGCAGTTCTTC. As protein: CASLRGVYEQFF.

The rearrangement uses TRBV14 and TRBJ1-6; TRBD1 matches at 7 bases. This CDR3 is 15 amino acids long. Per the germline V gene, CDR1 is SGHDN and CDR2 is FVKESK. Losses at the gene ends were 5 bases for V and 6 bases for J; bases not matched to a gene: 7. The DNA for the CDR3 is TGTGCCAGCAGCTCCCGGACAGGTGCTAATTCACCCCTCCACTTT. Its translation is CASSSRTGANSPLHF. The variable domain in full, completed from reference TRBV14 and TRBJ1-6, reads EAGVTQFPSHSVIEKGQTVTLRCDPISGHDNLYWYRRVMGKEIKFLLHFVKESKQDESGMPNNRFLAERTGGTYSTLKVQPAELEDSGVYFCASSSRTGANSPLHFGNGTRLTVT.

The V and J genes are TRBV27 and TRBJ1-1; possible D gene TRBD1, 6 bases. The CDR3 covers 16 residues. CDR1 is MNHEY, CDR2 SMNVEV, per germline (reference sequence). V dropped 6 bases and J dropped 0 bases, with 17 bases sitting between them. CDR3 sequence (DNA): TGTGCCAGCAGGCCCTTTGCCGGGACACTGAACACTGAAGCTTTCTTT. Amino acids: CASRPFAGTLNTEAFF.